This TCR beta chain originates from a study of cytomegalovirus exposure and HLA in healthy donors. In the study overall: An early release of data contained about 85 million unique TCRs, which came from HLA-typed donors.

Study-wide results and limits: The study found most TCR sequences rare, yet found some public TCRs in many donors. A few V segments could not be told apart, such as TRBV6-2 and TRBV6-3, and were left out. HLA-A and HLA-B allele assignments for most subjects were reportedly predicted accurately using TCR beta sequences.

Both 60 Vbeta primers and 13 Jbeta primers went into the PCR. Profiling relied on immunoSEQ multiplex PCR, and the TCRdb table lists in-frame clones only, not all of them. This sample carries around 150,000 clones, roughly two thirds of them seen once, and the ten largest clones take less than 3.5%. Remarks on this clone: Its specificity is not known.

The length of the CDR3 is 16 residues. The V gene lost 5 bases and the J gene lost 7 bases, with 18 bases spanning the gap. Germline V lookup: CDR1 SGHTA, CDR2 FQGNSA. The J gene is TRBJ1-6, the V gene TRBV7-2; D may be TRBD1 (5 bases). What was sequenced was PBMCs. The TCR comes from a woman aged 35 to 49 in good health and CMV-seropositive. The CDR3 loop is CASSAMAGARNSPLHF. CDR3 DNA sequence: TGTGCCAGCAGCGCGATGGCTGGGGCGAGAAATTCACCCCTCCACTTT. Combining the CDR3 with reference TRBV7-2 and TRBJ1-6 gives the whole variable domain GAGVSQSPSNKVTEKGKDVELRCDPISGHTALYWYRQSLGQGLEFLIYFQGNSAPDKSGLPSDRFSAERTGGSVSTLTIQRTQQEDSAVYLCASSAMAGARNSPLHFGNGTRLTVT.